This TCR beta chain is drawn from a study of blood T cell repertoires in COVID-19. The method was immunoSEQ multiplex PCR; TCRdb's version includes in-frame clones alone and lacks a portion of them. This table has a few hundred thousand clones, more than 85% appearing once. The ends were cut back, 1 base at V and 10 bases at J, with 11 bases in the middle. The CDR3 covers 13 residues. CDR1 is SNHLY, CDR2 FYNNEI, per germline. This TCR was sampled from a woman in her twenties or thirties who had recovered from COVID-19. This sequence joins TRBV2 and TRBJ2-1; D is ambiguous. Material: PBMCs or T cells enriched from blood (not recorded which). For the CDR3, the DNA is TGTGCCAGCAGTGAAGGGCCCCTCAGGGAGCAGTTCTTC. Its translation is CASSEGPLREQFF.